This T cell receptor (beta chain) emerged from a study of vaccination and CD4 T cells after COVID-19. Study-wide context: Control cultures used a CEFX viral epitope pool, an HIV-1 Nef peptide pool, or no peptide. Notes on the study in general: Convalescent patients' clones that were vaccine-specific were spike mono-reactive in 304 of 307 cases.

The study sequenced cultured CD4+ T cell DNA using the Oncomine TCR Beta short-read assay. Someone extracted genomic DNA from cultured CD4+ T cells. TCRdb processed the PCR reads anew with MiXCR; each CDR3 protein has one entry. This table has roughly 7,400 distinct CDR3 sequences, roughly 40% appearing once. To note about this clonotype: What it binds is not known.

Regarding treatment: 10-day PBMC culture with coronavirus spike peptide pools or control peptides (ViraFEST assay). The unexposed donor provided CD4+ T cells, which were taken before the COVID-19 pandemic (2011-2018). Each of days 3 and 7 saw half the medium replaced by fresh IL-2 medium. This CDR3 has 14 amino acids. The V gene lost 4 bases and the J gene lost 7 bases, with 15 bases spanning the gap. Germline V gene sequence: CDR1 SGHRS, CDR2 YFSETQ. Sample: CD4+ T cells from blood, cultured in vitro. This clonotype originated in a human donor in good health. The J gene is TRBJ2-1, the V gene TRBV5-1; D unresolved. The CDR3, as DNA: TGCGCCAGCAGCCCCACGTGGCAGGAAAATGAGCAGTTCTTC. Translation gives CASSPTWQENEQFF.